Each of the 21 T cell receptor beta chains below was sequenced from the same sample in a study of blood T cell repertoires in COVID-19. Sequenced by immunoSEQ multiplex PCR; TCRdb stores in-frame clones only, minus some. The data hold about 40,000 clones, with 81% observed a single time. The source material was peripheral blood. These receptors were taken from a man older than 75 with active or convalescent COVID-19.

The V call is TRBV4-3, the J call TRBJ1-3; 7 positions match TRBD1. Trimming removed 3 bases from V and 3 bases from J; junction bases left unmatched: 8. The germline gives CDR1 LGHNA, CDR2 YSLEER. CDR3 length equals 16 residues. CDR3 DNA: TGCGCCAGCAGCCAGACCCGGGACAGCCATGGAAACACCATATATTTT. Its translation is CASSQTRDSHGNTIYF.

V usage is TRBV9 and J usage is TRBJ1-6; unclear D gene. Germline CDR1 SGDLS, CDR2 YYNGEE. V was trimmed by 0 bases and J by 7 bases, leaving 8 bases between them. The CDR3 has 14 amino acids. CDR3 in DNA: TGTGCCAGCAGCGTAGAAGCGGGCAATTCACCCCTCCACTTT. This codes for CASSVEAGNSPLHF.

The chain joins TRBV29-1 to TRBJ2-2; D is possibly TRBD2 (5 bases). The CDR3 is 12 residues long. Trimming removed 4 bases from V and 6 bases from J, with 9 bases in between. From germline, CDR1 is SQVTM and CDR2 ANQGSEA. The CDR3: CSVVGLPGELFF. CDR3 in DNA: TGCAGCGTTGTCGGACTGCCCGGGGAGCTGTTTTTT.

This clone was recorded a few times. One junction end does not reproduce the germline sequence, and a read error may be involved. V usage is TRBV7-9 and J usage is TRBJ1-1; TRBD1 is a possible D gene (6 bases). Germline CDR1 is SEHNR and CDR2 is FQNEAQ (reference sequence). The CDR3 loop spans 14 amino acids. The chain's CDR3 is CASSFNTGNSEAFF. DNA of the CDR3: TGTGCCAGCAGCTTCAATACAGGGAACTCTGAAGCTTTCTTT.

The rearrangement uses TRBV5-1 and TRBJ1-6; 11 nucleotides align to TRBD1. V gave up 2 bases and J gave up 10 bases; unmatched junction bases: 5. CDR3 length equals 15 residues. Germline CDR1 reads SGHRS; CDR2 reads YFSETQ. The DNA for the CDR3 is TGCGCCAGCAGCTTCGGGGACAGGGGGAACTCACCCCTCCACTTT. It encodes CASSFGDRGNSPLHF.

CDR3 residues: CATSRERPGTGSYEQYF. Here the CDR3 DNA reads TGTGCCACCAGCAGAGAACGACCCGGGACAGGGTCCTACGAGCAGTACTTC. The V gene is TRBV15, the J gene TRBJ2-7, with 9 bases matching TRBD1. Trimming took 0 bases from V and 1 from J; bases not matched to a gene: 7. The CDR3 totals 17 residues. Looked up from germline, CDR1 is LNHNV and CDR2 is YYDKDF (reference sequence).

The chain is built from TRBV7-2 and TRBJ2-2; no reliable D call. Germline V gene lookup returns CDR1 SGHTA and CDR2 FQGNSA. The CDR3 totals 15 residues. The V end lost 6 bases, the J end lost 2 bases, and 13 bases lay between the germline ends. Here the CDR3 reads CASRYSSTNTGELFF. CDR3 sequence (DNA): TGTGCCAGCAGATATAGCTCCACAAACACCGGGGAGCTGTTTTTT.

This clone has just one count. The V call is TRBV2, the J call TRBJ1-5, with TRBD1 as a possible D gene (5 bases). The CDR3 is 15 residues long. The germline gives CDR1 SNHLY, CDR2 FYNNEI. Trimming took 6 bases from V and 3 from J, leaving 15 bases between them. The DNA for the CDR3 is TGTGCCAGCAGATATACAGGAGGGTTCAATCAGCCCCAGCATTTT. Translation: CASRYTGGFNQPQHF.

This chain links TRBV4-1 with TRBJ2-1; 8 nucleotides match TRBD2. The junction had 8 bases not matched to a gene; V was cut back by 0 bases and J by 7 bases. Germline CDR1 reads MGHRA; CDR2 reads YSYEKL. CDR3 length: 16 amino acids. CDR3 sequence: CASSQEGRGGRNEQFF. In nucleotides, the CDR3 is TGCGCCAGCAGCCAAGAGGGACGGGGGGGCCGGAATGAGCAGTTCTTC.

V and J are TRBV5-8 and TRBJ2-1; D unclear. The CDR3 covers 15 residues. With 0 bases removed from V and 3 bases from J, the gap between germline ends came to 10 bases. Germline CDR1 SGHTS, CDR2 YDEGEE. The CDR3 nucleotides read TGTGCCAGCAGCTTGGGACTTTCCGTCTACAATGAGCAGTTCTTC. Translation gives CASSLGLSVYNEQFF. Using reference TRBV5-8 and TRBJ2-1 for the parts outside the CDR3, the full variable domain is EAGVTQSPTHLIKTRGQQATLRCSPISGHTSVYWYQQALGLGLQFLLWYDEGEERNRGNFPPRFSGRQFPNYSSELNVNALELEDSALYLCASSLGLSVYNEQFFGPGTRLTVL.

The V gene is TRBV29-1, the J gene TRBJ1-1; D remains unclear. Per germline, CDR1 SQVTM and CDR2 ANQGSEA. With 6 bases removed from V and 4 bases from J, the gap between germline ends came to 12 bases. The CDR3 extends over 12 amino acids. In nucleotides, the CDR3 is TGCAGCGTATCCTCTCCTAGCACTGAAGCTTTCTTT. It encodes CSVSSPSTEAFF.

This chain uses TRBV24-1 with TRBJ2-2; 8 positions match TRBD2. Germline assignment: CDR1 KGHDR and CDR2 SFDVKD. The trim removed 2 bases at V and 7 bases at J, leaving 8 bases unmatched. The CDR3 is 16 amino acids. The CDR3 nucleotides read TGTGCCACCAGTGATTGGAAGCGGGAGTCGGGCGGGGAGCTGTTTTTT. Protein product: CATSDWKRESGGELFF.

This clone has a handful of counts. The chain combines TRBV6-5 with TRBJ2-7; maybe TRBD1 (8 bases). V was pared by 6 bases and J by 7 bases, with 22 bases between. There are 15 residues in the CDR3. The germline CDR1 and CDR2 sequences are MNHEY and SVGAGI. The CDR3 region has the DNA TGTGCCAGCAGCCTCCGGACAGGGAGGGGGGGTGAGCAGTACTTC. This gives the protein CASSLRTGRGGEQYF.

The V gene is TRBV7-2, the J gene TRBJ2-3; 9 positions match TRBD2. The V gene's germline CDR1 is SGHTA and CDR2 FQGNSA. V lost 1 base and J lost 3; bases outside the gene matches: 5. The CDR3 has 16 amino acids. This CDR3 is CASSLVGGGGTDTQYF. The CDR3 region has the DNA TGTGCCAGCAGCTTAGTGGGCGGGGGGGGTACAGATACGCAGTATTTT.

Concerning this clone: The same CDR3 also results from other DNA sequences found in this sample. The chain's CDR3 is CASSLVQDTQYF. In DNA form, the CDR3 reads TGTGCCAGCAGCTTGGTTCAGGATACGCAGTATTTT. This chain joins TRBV5-8 and TRBJ2-3, with D unclear. Germline values: CDR1 SGHTS, CDR2 YDEGEE. The CDR3 is 12 residues long. Trimming removed 0 bases from V and 6 bases from J, with 5 bases in between.

In DNA, the CDR3 is TGTGCCTTACACAGGGTCGGCTACGAGCAGTACTTC. Its translation is CALHRVGYEQYF. V is TRBV30 and J is TRBJ2-7; tentative D call: TRBD1 (6 bases). V gave up 7 bases and J gave up 3 bases, with 13 bases separating them. This CDR3 comprises 12 residues. The germline V gene has CDR1 GTSNPN and CDR2 SVGIG (reference sequence). The full variable domain, completed using reference TRBV30 and TRBJ2-7, is SQTIHQWPATLVQPVGSPLSLECTVEGTSNPNLYWYRQAAGRGLQLLFYSVGIGQISSEVPQNLSASRPQDRQFILSSKKLLLSDSGFYLCALHRVGYEQYFGPGTRLTVT.

This clone was observed once. The V gene is TRBV20-1, the J gene TRBJ1-2; tentatively, D is TRBD1 (6 bases). V dropped 3 bases and J dropped 2 bases, with 16 bases sitting between them. The germline V gene has CDR1 DFQATT and CDR2 SNEGSKA (reference sequence). The CDR3 runs 15 residues. CDR3: CSASKHRAANYGYTF. DNA for the CDR3: TGCAGTGCTAGTAAACACAGGGCCGCCAACTATGGCTACACCTTC.

The chain recombines TRBV19 with TRBJ2-1; 7 nucleotides match TRBD2. Germline V CDR1 and CDR2: LNHDA, SQIVND (reference sequence). This CDR3 comprises 16 residues. V lost 6 bases, J lost 0 bases, and 8 bases stayed unmatched. Here the CDR3 DNA reads TGTGCCAGTAGAGTGGGACGGGGGGACTCCTACAATGAGCAGTTCTTC. Protein: CASRVGRGDSYNEQFF.

This clone occurred a few times. V is TRBV30 and J is TRBJ2-7; a possible D gene is TRBD2 (6 bases). The CDR3 is 14 amino acids. V lost 4 bases and J lost 2, with 15 bases in between. CDR1 GTSNPN and CDR2 SVGIG come from the germline V gene (reference sequence). CDR3 region: CAWKLGGRTYEQYF. The DNA of the CDR3 is TGTGCCTGGAAACTGGGGGGAAGGACCTACGAGCAGTACTTC.

The rearrangement uses TRBV7-2 and TRBJ1-1, with D maybe TRBD1 (6 bases). The germline gives CDR1 SGHTA, CDR2 FQGNSA. Trimming cost V 5 bases and J 4 bases, with 14 bases left between them. The CDR3 extends over 14 amino acids. The CDR3 DNA follows: TGTGCCAGCAGCGGCCACAGGGAGGGCACTGAAGCTTTCTTT. It is translated as CASSGHREGTEAFF.

This sequence joins TRBV9 and TRBJ1-1; maybe TRBD1 (5 bases). The V gene's germline CDR1 is SGDLS and CDR2 YYNGEE. The ends were cut back, 0 bases at V and 3 bases at J, with 9 bases in the middle. CDR3 length: 14 residues. The DNA of the CDR3 is TGTGCCAGCAGCGTAGATGGGGGGGACACTGAAGCTTTCTTT. Its translation is CASSVDGGDTEAFF.